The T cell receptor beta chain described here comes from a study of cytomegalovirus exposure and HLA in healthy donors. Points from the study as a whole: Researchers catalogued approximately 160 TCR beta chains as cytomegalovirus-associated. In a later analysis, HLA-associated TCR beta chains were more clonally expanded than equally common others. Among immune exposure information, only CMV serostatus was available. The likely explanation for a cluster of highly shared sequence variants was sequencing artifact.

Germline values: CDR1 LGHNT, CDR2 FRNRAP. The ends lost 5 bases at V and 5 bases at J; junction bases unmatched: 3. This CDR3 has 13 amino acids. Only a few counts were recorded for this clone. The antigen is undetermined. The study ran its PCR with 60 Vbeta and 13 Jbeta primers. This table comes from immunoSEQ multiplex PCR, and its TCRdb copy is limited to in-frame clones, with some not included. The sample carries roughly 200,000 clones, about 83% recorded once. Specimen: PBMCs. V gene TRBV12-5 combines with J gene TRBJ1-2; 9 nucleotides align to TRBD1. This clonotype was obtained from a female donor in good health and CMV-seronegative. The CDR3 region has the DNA TGTGCTAGTGGTGGGACAGGGTTATATGGCTACACCTTC. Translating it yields CASGGTGLYGYTF. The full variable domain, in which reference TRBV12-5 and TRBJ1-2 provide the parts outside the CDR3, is DARVTQTPRHKVTEMGQEVTMRCQPILGHNTVFWYRQTMMQGLELLAYFRNRAPLDDSGMPKDRFSAEMPDATLATLKIQPSEPRDSAVYFCASGGTGLYGYTFGSGTRLTVV.